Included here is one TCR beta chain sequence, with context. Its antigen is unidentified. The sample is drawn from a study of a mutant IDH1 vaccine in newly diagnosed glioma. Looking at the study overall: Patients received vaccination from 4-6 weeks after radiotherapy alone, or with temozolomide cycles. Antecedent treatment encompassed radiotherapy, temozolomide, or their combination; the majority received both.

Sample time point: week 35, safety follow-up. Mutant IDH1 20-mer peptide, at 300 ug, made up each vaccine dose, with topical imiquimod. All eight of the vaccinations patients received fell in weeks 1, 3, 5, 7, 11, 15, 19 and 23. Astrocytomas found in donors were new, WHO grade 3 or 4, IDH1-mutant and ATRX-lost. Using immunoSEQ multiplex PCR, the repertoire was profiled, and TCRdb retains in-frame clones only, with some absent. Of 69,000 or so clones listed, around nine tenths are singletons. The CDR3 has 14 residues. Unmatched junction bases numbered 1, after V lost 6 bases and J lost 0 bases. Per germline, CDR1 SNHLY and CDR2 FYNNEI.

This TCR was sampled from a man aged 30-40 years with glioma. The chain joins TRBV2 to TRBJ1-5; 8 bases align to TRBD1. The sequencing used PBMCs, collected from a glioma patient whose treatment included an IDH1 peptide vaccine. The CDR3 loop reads CASRTGDSNQPQHF. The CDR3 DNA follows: TGTGCCAGCAGGACAGGGGATAGCAATCAGCCCCAGCATTTT.